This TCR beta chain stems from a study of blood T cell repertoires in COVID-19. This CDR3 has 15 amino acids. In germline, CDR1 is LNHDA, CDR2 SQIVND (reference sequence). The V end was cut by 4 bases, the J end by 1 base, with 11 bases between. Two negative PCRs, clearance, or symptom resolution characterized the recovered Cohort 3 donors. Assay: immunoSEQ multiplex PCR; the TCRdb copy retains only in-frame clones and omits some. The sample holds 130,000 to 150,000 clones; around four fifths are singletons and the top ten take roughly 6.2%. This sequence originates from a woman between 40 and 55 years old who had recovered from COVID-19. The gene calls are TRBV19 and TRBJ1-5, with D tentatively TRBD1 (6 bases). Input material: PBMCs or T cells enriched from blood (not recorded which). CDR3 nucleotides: TGTGCCAGTAGTAGGGGAACAGGGAGCAATCAGCCCCAGCATTTT. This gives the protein CASSRGTGSNQPQHF.